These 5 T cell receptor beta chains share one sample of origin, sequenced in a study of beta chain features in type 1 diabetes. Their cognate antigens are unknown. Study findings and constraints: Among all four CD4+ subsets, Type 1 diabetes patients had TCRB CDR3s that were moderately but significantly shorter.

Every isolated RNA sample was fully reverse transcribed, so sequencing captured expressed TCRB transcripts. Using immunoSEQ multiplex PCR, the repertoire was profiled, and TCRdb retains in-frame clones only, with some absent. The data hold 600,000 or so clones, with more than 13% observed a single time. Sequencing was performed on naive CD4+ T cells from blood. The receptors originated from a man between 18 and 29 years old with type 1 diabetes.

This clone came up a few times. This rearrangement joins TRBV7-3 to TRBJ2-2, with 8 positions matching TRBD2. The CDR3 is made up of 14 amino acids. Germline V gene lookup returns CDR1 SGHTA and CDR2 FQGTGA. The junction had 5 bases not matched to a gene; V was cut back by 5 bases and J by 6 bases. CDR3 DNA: TGTGCCAGCAGCCCTCCGGGACTAGCCGGGGAGCTGTTTTTT. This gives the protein CASSPPGLAGELFF.

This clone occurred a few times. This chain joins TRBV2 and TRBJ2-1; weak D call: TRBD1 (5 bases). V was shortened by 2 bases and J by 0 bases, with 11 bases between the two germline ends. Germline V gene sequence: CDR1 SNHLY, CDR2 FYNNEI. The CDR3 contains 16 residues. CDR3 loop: CASSETGRSSYNEQFF. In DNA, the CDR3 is TGTGCCAGCAGTGAAACAGGAAGGAGCTCCTACAATGAGCAGTTCTTC.

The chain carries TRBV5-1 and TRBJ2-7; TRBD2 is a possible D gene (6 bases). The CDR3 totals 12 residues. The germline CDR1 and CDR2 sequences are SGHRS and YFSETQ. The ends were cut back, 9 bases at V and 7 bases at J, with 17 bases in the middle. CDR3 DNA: TGCGCCACCTTCCCGGGGGAAGGGGAGCAGTACTTC. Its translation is CATFPGEGEQYF.

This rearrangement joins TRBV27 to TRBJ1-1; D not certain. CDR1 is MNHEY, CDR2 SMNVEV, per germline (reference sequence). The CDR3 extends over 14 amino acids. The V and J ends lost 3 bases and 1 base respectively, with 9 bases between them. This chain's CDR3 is CASSFKGGNTEAFF. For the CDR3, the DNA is TGTGCCAGCAGTTTTAAGGGCGGGAACACTGAAGCTTTCTTT.

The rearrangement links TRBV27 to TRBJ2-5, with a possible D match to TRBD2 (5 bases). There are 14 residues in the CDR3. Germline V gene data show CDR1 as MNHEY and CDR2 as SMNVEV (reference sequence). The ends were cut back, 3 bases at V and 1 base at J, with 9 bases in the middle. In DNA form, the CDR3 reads TGTGCCAGCAGTTTGGCGGGCAGCCAAGAGACCCAGTACTTC. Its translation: CASSLAGSQETQYF.